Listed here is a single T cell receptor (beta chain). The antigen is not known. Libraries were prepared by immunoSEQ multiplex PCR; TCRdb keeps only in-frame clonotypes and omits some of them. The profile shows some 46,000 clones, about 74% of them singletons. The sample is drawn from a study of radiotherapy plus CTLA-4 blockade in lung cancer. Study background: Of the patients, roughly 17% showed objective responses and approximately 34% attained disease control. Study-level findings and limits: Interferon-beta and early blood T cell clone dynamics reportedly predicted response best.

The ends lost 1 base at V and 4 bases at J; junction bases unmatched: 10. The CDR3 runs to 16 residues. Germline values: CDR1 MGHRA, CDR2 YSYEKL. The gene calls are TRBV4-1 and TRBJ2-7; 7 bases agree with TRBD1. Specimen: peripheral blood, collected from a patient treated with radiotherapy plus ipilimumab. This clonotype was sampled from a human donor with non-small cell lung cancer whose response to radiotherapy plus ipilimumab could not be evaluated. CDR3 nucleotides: TGCGCCAGCAGCCAAGTTAGGGGACAGAGTGATTACGAGCAGTACTTC. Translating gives CASSQVRGQSDYEQYF.